This T cell receptor (beta chain) emerged from a study of T-cell memory formation after mild COVID-19. This clonotype came up a few times. TCRdb re-derived calls from the 5' RACE reads in MiXCR, one entry per CDR3 protein. This sample yields some 150,000 distinct CDR3 sequences, of which 15% to 20% are seen a single time; under 2.5% belongs to the top ten. V gave up 7 bases and J gave up 3 bases; unmatched junction bases: 8. The CDR3 is 15 amino acids. In germline, CDR1 is SGHRS, CDR2 YFSETQ. V usage is TRBV5-1 and J usage is TRBJ2-2; 8 positions match TRBD1. The sequenced sample was PBMCs or a T cell subset sorted from them (not recorded which). This clonotype originated in an adult woman who had mild COVID-19 (a few samples of this study predate the infection). Cell type and time point are not known. The CDR3 DNA is TGCGCCAGCTCGACAGGGGTCAGGGACACCGGGGAGCTGTTTTTT. It encodes CASSTGVRDTGELFF.